This T cell receptor (beta chain) was observed in a study of blood T cells in healthy people across ages. Study outcomes and limitations: There was no known CMV status for donors, so expanded clonotype changes were possibly confounded.

Details on this clonotype: Its antigen is still unknown.

Peripheral blood was drawn, about 9.1 milliliters per donor. Samples had at least 6 million PBMCs isolated from them. Primed by a sample-barcoded 5' primer and a J-beta primer mix, a second PCR proceeded for 7 to 11 cycles. TCRdb re-called the 5' RACE reads with MiXCR, one entry per CDR3 protein. Of over a million distinct CDR3 sequences in the sample, more than 35% were seen once. Sequenced sample: blood. This TCR was recovered from a woman in her sixties in good health.

The CDR3 protein is CASSLTPDTGANVLTF. CDR3 nucleotides: TGTGCCAGCAGCTTAACTCCGGACACCGGGGCCAACGTCCTGACTTTC. J is TRBJ2-6 and V is TRBV7-3; D possibly corresponds to TRBD1 (5 bases). Germline lookup yields CDR1 SGHTA and CDR2 FQGTGA. The CDR3 covers 16 residues. Trimming removed 0 bases at V and 4 bases at J, with 10 bases between.